These T cell receptor beta chains were read from a single sample in a study of CXCR3-negative and CXCR3-positive naive CD8 T cells. After re-calling the 5' RACE reads, TCRdb lists one entry per CDR3 protein, DNA absent. Its table records around 150,000 distinct CDR3 sequences. Sequenced sample: naive CXCR3+ CD8+ T cells from blood. Receptors were obtained from a human donor in good health. Some clones in this sample may be carry-over from other donors' samples. Both conserved end residues are part of each CDR3. Each record gives: CDR3 protein, V gene, J gene.

CDR3: CATSREGIIGTGDTVYEQYF
V: TRBV15
J: TRBJ2-7

CDR3: CASSFAQVPPYNEQFF
V: TRBV7-7
J: TRBJ2-1

CDR3: CASSHVPGSGSYEQYF
V: TRBV7-9
J: TRBJ2-7

CDR3: CASSLAGYTYEQYF
V: TRBV5-1
J: TRBJ2-7

CDR3: CASSRDRGMYREQFF
V: TRBV5-5
J: TRBJ2-1

CDR3: CSASGRASSSEQYF
V: TRBV20-1
J: TRBJ2-7

CDR3: CSVVGSEPYEQYF
V: TRBV29-1
J: TRBJ2-7

CDR3: CSVGSLGGIYNEQFF
V: TRBV29-1
J: TRBJ2-1

CDR3: CASSLPGTANTGELFF
V: TRBV5-1
J: TRBJ2-2

CDR3: CASRLSQGAIEQYF
V: TRBV27
J: TRBJ2-7

CDR3: CSVESGAHIYEQYF
V: TRBV29-1
J: TRBJ2-7

CDR3: CASSSSRTGTLNTGELFF
V: TRBV7-6
J: TRBJ2-2

CDR3: CASSERTGGHEQYF
V: TRBV2
J: TRBJ2-7

CDR3: CASIDRGLRTDTQYF
V: TRBV28
J: TRBJ2-3

CDR3: CASSNHYNTPDSAFMNTEAFF
V: TRBV21-1
J: TRBJ1-1

CDR3: CASSRPTGNYGYTF
V: TRBV7-9
J: TRBJ1-2

CDR3: CSVEVDSNEQFF
V: TRBV29-1
J: TRBJ2-1

CDR3: CASSPEGQASYEQYF
V: TRBV4-1
J: TRBJ2-7

CDR3: CASRASQNTGELFF
V: TRBV27
J: TRBJ2-2

CDR3: CASRLGAGELFF
V: TRBV12-3/TRBV12-4
J: TRBJ2-2